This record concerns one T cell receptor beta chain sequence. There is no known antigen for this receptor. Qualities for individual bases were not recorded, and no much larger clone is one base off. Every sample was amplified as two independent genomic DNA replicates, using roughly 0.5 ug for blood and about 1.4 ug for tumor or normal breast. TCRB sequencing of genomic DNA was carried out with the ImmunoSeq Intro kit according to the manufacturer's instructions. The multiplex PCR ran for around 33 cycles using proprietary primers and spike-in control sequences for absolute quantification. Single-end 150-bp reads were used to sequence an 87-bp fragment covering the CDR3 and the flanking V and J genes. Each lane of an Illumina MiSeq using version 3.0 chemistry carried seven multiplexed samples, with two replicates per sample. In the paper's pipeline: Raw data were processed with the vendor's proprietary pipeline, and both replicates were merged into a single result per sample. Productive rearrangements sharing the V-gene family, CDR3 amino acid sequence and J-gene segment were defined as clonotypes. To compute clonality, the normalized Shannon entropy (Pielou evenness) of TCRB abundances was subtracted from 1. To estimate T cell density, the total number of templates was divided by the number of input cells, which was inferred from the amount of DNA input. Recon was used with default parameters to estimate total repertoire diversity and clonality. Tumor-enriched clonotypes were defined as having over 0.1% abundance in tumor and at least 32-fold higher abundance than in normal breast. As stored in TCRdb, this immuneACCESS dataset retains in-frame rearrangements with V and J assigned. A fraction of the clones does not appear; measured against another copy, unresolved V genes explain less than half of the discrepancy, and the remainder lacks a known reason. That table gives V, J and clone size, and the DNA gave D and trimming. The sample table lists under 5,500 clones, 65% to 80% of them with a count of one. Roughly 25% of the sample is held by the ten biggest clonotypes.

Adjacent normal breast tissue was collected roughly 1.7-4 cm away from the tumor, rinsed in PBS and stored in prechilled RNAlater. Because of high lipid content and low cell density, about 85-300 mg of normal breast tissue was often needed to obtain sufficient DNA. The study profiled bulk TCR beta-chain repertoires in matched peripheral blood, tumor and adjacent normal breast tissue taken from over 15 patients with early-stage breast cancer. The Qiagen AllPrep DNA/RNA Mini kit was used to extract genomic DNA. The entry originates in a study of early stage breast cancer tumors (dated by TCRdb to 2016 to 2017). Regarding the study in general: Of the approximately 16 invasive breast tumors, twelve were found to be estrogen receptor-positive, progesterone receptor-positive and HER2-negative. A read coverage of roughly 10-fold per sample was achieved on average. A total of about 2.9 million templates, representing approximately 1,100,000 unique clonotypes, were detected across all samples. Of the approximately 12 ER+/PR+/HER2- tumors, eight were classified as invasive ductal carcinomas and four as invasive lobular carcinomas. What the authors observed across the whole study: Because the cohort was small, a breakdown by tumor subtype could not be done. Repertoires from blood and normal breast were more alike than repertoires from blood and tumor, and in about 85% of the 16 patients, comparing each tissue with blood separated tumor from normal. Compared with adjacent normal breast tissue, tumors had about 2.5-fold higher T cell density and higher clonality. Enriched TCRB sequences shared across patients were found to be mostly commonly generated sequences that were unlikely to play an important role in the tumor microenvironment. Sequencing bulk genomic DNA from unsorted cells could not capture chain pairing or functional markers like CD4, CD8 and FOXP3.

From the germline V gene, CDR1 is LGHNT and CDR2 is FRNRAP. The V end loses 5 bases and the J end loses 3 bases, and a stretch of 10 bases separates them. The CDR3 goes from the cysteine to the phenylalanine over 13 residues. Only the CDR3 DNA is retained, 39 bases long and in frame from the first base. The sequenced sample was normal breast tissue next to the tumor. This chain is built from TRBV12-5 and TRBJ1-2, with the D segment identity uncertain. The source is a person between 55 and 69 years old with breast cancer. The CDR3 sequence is CASGRDNYYGYTF. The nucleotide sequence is TGTGCTAGTGGTCGAGACAACTACTATGGCTACACCTTC.